This T cell receptor (beta chain) was captured by sequencing in a study of T-cell reconstitution after alpha-beta-depleted transplantation in children. General observations from the study: T-cell numbers and diversity, one year after transplant, stemmed largely from T cells that were newly produced.

The TCRbeta library was prepared with unique molecular identifiers. MiXCR, applied by TCRdb to the PCR reads, yields one record per CDR3 protein. Of fewer than 700,000 distinct CDR3 sequences listed, around 23% are singletons. Concerning this clonotype: Antigen specificity is unknown.

This sample comprised PBMCs, mostly from graft donor cells, obtained 360 days after TCRalphabeta/CD19-depleted stem cell transplant. The sequence derives from a boy younger than two who had a stem cell transplant for acute myeloid leukemia, so the T cells may come from the graft donor.

The CDR3 here is CSARPLDSAMNTEAFF. CDR3 in DNA: TGCAGTGCTAGACCCCTGGACAGCGCTATGAACACTGAAGCTTTCTTT. J is TRBJ1-1 and V is TRBV20-1, with D perhaps matching TRBD1 (6 bases). CDR3 length: 16 amino acids. Trimming took 2 bases from V and 0 from J, leaving 16 bases between them. Per germline, CDR1 DFQATT and CDR2 SNEGSKA (reference sequence).